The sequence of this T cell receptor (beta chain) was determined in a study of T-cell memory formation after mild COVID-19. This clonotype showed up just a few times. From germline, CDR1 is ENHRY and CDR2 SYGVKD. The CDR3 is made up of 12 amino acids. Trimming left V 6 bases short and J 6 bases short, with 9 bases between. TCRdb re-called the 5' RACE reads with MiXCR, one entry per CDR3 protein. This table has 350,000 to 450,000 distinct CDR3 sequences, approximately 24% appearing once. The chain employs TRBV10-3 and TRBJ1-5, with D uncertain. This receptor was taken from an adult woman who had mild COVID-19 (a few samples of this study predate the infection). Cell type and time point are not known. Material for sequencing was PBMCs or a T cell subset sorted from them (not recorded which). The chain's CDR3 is CAIRREGQPQHF. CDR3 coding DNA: TGTGCCATCAGGCGGGAAGGTCAGCCCCAGCATTTT.